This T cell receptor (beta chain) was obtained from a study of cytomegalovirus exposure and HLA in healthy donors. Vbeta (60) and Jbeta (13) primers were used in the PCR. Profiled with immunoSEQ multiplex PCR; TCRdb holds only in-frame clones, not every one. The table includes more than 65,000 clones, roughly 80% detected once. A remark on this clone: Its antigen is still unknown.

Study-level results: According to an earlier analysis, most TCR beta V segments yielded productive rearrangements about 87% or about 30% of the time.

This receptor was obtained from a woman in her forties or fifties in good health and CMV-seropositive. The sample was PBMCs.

DNA for the CDR3: TGTGCCAGCAGCAAGTCGGACAGAGCTAACTATGGCTACACCTTC. This sequence encodes CASSKSDRANYGYTF. The gene calls are TRBV7-9 and TRBJ1-2; weak D call: TRBD1 (6 bases). The CDR3 is made up of 15 amino acids. V lost 5 bases, J lost 0 bases, and 13 bases lay in between. CDR1 SEHNR and CDR2 FQNEAQ come from the germline V gene (reference sequence).